A single T cell receptor beta chain is shown here with its context. Its antigen is unidentified. The record originates from a study of regulatory T cells in long-lasting Graves disease. The overall study: Less than 3 months of antithyroid drugs had been taken by newly diagnosed Graves' patients.

This CDR3 has 16 amino acids. From germline, CDR1 is MDHEN and CDR2 SYDVKM. The V and J ends lost 5 bases and 6 bases, in that order; junction bases with no gene match: 4. Arm-PCR of CDR3 regions and iRepertoire HTBI primers were used to build TCR beta libraries. Via MiXCR, TCRdb re-called the multiplex PCR reads, giving one row per CDR3 protein. The sample holds about 320,000 distinct CDR3 sequences, about 18% seen once. Time point indicated: newly diagnosed GD, antithyroid drugs for less than 3 months. The authors made the TCR library using RNA they extracted from PBMCs. Regarding the study as a whole: Persistent disease exhibited a predilection for TRBV28, TRBJ1-2 and TRBJ2-5.

This chain connects TRBV28 to TRBJ2-2; 15 bases line up with TRBD2. Sequenced here: peripheral blood mononuclear cells (PBMCs), sampled at new diagnosis, from a patient treated with antithyroid drugs. The receptor's source is a female donor with Graves disease. CDR3 amino acids: CASSIGTSGRSGELFF. The CDR3 DNA reads as TGTGCCAGCAGTATCGGGACTAGCGGGAGGTCCGGGGAGCTGTTTTTT.